This TCR beta chain was observed in a study of cytotoxic CD8 clonotypes in ibrutinib-treated CLL. TCRdb keeps only in-frame clones here, not all; method: immunoSEQ multiplex PCR. The sample records some 50,000 clones, 60% to 80% being singletons. Per the germline V gene, CDR1 is SGHTA and CDR2 is FQGNSA. Trimming stripped 5 bases from V and 2 bases from J, with 16 bases between. The CDR3 spans 16 residues. This sample comprised PBMCs, obtained after 12 months of ibrutinib treatment. The TCR was taken from a human donor with chronic lymphocytic leukemia. The J gene is TRBJ1-3, the V gene TRBV7-2, with D possibly being TRBD1 (5 bases). CDR3 loop: CASSLGFWGTGNTIYF. Here the CDR3 DNA reads TGTGCCAGCAGCCTCGGGTTCTGGGGCACTGGAAACACCATATATTTT.